The 26 T cell receptor beta chains given below trace back to one sample, sequenced in a study of cytomegalovirus exposure and HLA in healthy donors. PCR involved 60 Vbeta and 13 Jbeta primers. The method was immunoSEQ multiplex PCR; TCRdb's version includes in-frame clones alone and lacks a portion of them. The sample consists of around 99,000 clones, around 73% of them appearing once. Sequences were obtained from PBMCs. These receptors were obtained from a man between 25 and 39 years old in good health and CMV-seronegative.

This chain connects TRBV19 to TRBJ2-1; maybe TRBD2 (8 bases). The CDR3 is made up of 17 amino acids. From germline, CDR1 is LNHDA and CDR2 SQIVND (reference sequence). Trimming removed 4 bases at V and 12 bases at J, with 28 bases between. CDR3 bases: TGTGCCAGTAGTAGCGGGGGGCCGGGCCAGGGGGGGGTAATGCAGTTCTTC. Protein product: CASSSGGPGQGGVMQFF.

About this clone: With a much larger clone just one base away, this may be a read error. The chain links TRBV7-9 to TRBJ1-1; 8 nucleotides agree with TRBD1. Germline V lookup: CDR1 SEHNR, CDR2 FQNEAQ (reference sequence). The length of the CDR3 is 14 residues. V trimming: 2 bases; J trimming: 1 base; junction bases outside the gene matches: 0. DNA of the CDR3: TGTGCCAGCAGCTTACAGGGGGCGAACACTGAAGCTTTCTTT. Translation gives CASSLQGANTEAFF.

The chain uses TRBV6-1 and TRBJ2-7; 11 nucleotides match TRBD2. The germline V gene encodes CDR1 MNHNS and CDR2 SASEGT. The junction had 3 bases not matched to a gene; V was cut back by 6 bases and J by 2 bases. The CDR3 runs to 14 residues. The CDR3 region has the DNA TGTGCCAGCAGCTCGACTAGCGGGGCCTACGAGCAGTACTTC. Its translation: CASSSTSGAYEQYF.

The V gene is TRBV29-1, the J gene TRBJ2-1, with TRBD2 matching over 7 bases. Germline V gene sequence: CDR1 SQVTM, CDR2 ANQGSEA. V shed 2 bases and J 1 base; nucleotides not matched to a gene: 2. The CDR3 extends over 14 amino acids. The CDR3 reads CSVEISGSYNEQFF. Here the CDR3 DNA reads TGCAGCGTTGAAATTAGCGGGTCCTACAATGAGCAGTTCTTC.

The CDR3 sequence is CAWSVLGSRETQYF. The CDR3 bases are TGTGCCTGGAGTGTACTAGGGTCTCGAGAGACCCAGTACTTC. V usage is TRBV30 and J usage is TRBJ2-5, with D tentatively TRBD2 (5 bases). Looked up from germline, CDR1 is GTSNPN and CDR2 is SVGIG (reference sequence). This CDR3 has 14 residues. Trimming shortened V by 0 bases and J by 4 bases, and 12 bases separated the two germline ends.

The sample holds a few counts of this clone. The chain combines TRBV9 with TRBJ1-1, with 10 nucleotides matching TRBD1. With 3 bases clipped from V and 10 bases from J, the junction kept 9 bases outside the gene matches. The CDR3 extends over 14 amino acids. The germline CDR1 and CDR2 sequences are SGDLS and YYNGEE. The CDR3, as DNA: TGTGCCAGCAGCGCGTTCGGACAGGGGGAGAGAGCTTTCTTT. Its protein is CASSAFGQGERAFF.

Here the CDR3 reads CASSDGDRGDTQYF. CDR3 sequence (DNA): TGCGCCAGCAGTGACGGAGACAGGGGGGATACGCAGTATTTT. The rearrangement links TRBV10-1 to TRBJ2-3, with TRBD1 matching over 9 bases. This CDR3 comprises 14 residues. CDR1 is WNHNN, CDR2 SYGVQD, per germline (reference sequence). Trimming took 3 bases from V and 6 from J; bases not matched to a gene: 4.

The chain recombines TRBV27 with TRBJ2-3; 10 nucleotides match TRBD2. From germline, CDR1 is MNHEY and CDR2 SMNVEV (reference sequence). V dropped 3 bases and J dropped 3; count of bases not matched to a gene: 6. This CDR3 contains 16 residues. CDR3 sequence reads: CASSFRSSGRTDTQYF. In nucleotides, the CDR3 is TGTGCCAGCAGTTTTCGTTCTAGCGGGAGAACAGATACGCAGTATTTT.

The chain uses TRBV9 and TRBJ1-2; D not resolved. V was pared by 0 bases and J by 3 bases, with 12 bases between. The CDR3 runs 15 residues. Germline CDR1 SGDLS, CDR2 YYNGEE. The DNA for the CDR3 is TGTGCCAGCAGCGTAGCGGCCCTCGGGGACTATGGCTACACCTTC. Translating it yields CASSVAALGDYGYTF.

This clone was counted between two and nine times. This chain connects TRBV7-9 to TRBJ2-7; TRBD1 agrees at 9 bases. The CDR3 length is 15 residues. CDR1 is SEHNR and CDR2 is FQNEAQ in the germline V gene (reference sequence). Losses at the gene ends were 5 bases for V and 2 bases for J; bases not matched to a gene: 7. In DNA, the CDR3 is TGTGCCAGCAGCGGATACAGGGGGCGCCCCTACGAGCAGTACTTC. This codes for CASSGYRGRPYEQYF.

The V call is TRBV5-4, the J call TRBJ1-1, with D perhaps matching TRBD1 (6 bases). This CDR3 is 16 amino acids long. Germline V gene data show CDR1 as SGHNT and CDR2 as YYREEE (reference sequence). V lost 3 bases to trimming and J lost 0 bases, with 15 bases between them. Written as DNA, the CDR3 is TGTGCCAGCAGCTCACCGACAGGATTCATGAACACTGAAGCTTTCTTT. Amino acid sequence: CASSSPTGFMNTEAFF. Full variable domain (missing parts from reference TRBV5-4 and TRBJ1-1): ETGVTQSPTHLIKTRGQQVTLRCSSQSGHNTVSWYQQALGQGPQFIFQYYREEENGRGNFPPRFSGLQFPNYSSELNVNALELDDSALYLCASSSPTGFMNTEAFFGQGTRLTVV.

V and J are TRBV14 and TRBJ2-7; the match to TRBD2 covers 7 bases. The CDR3 loop spans 15 amino acids. V shed 1 base and J 2 bases; nucleotides not matched to a gene: 5. In germline, CDR1 is SGHDN, CDR2 FVKESK. Written as DNA, the CDR3 is TGTGCCAGCAGCCAAGGGGGACTACATCCCTACGAGCAGTACTTC. This codes for CASSQGGLHPYEQYF.

The chain uses TRBV30 and TRBJ2-7; 9 nucleotides agree with TRBD2. V was pared by 4 bases and J by 9 bases, with 7 bases of the junction left unmatched. The length of the CDR3 is 12 residues. Germline CDR1 GTSNPN, CDR2 SVGIG (reference sequence). CDR3 protein: CAWMREGGGQYF. In DNA form, the CDR3 reads TGTGCCTGGATGCGGGAGGGAGGTGGGCAGTACTTC.

The chain is built from TRBV14 and TRBJ2-6; tentatively, D is TRBD1 (6 bases). CDR3 size: 15 residues. Germline lookup yields CDR1 SGHDN and CDR2 FVKESK. Trimming stripped 2 bases from V and 4 bases from J, with 9 bases between. CDR3 region: CASSQTGTGANVLTF. The DNA of the CDR3 is TGTGCCAGCAGCCAAACCGGGACAGGGGCCAACGTCCTGACTTTC.

Comment on this clone: The junction differs from germline at one of its ends, possibly a read error. The chain combines TRBV13 with TRBJ2-3; 14 bases fit TRBD2. CDR3 length: 17 amino acids. Germline V CDR1 and CDR2: PRHDT, FYEKMQ (reference sequence). CDR3 DNA: TGTGCCAGCAGCCTAGGGGGACTAGCGGGAGTTCTAGATACGCAGTATTTT. It is translated as CASSLGGLAGVLDTQYF.

The chain combines TRBV13 with TRBJ2-1, with TRBD2 matching over 8 bases. The germline CDR1 and CDR2 sequences are PRHDT and FYEKMQ (reference sequence). This CDR3 is 15 amino acids long. Unmatched junction bases numbered 5, after V lost 0 bases and J lost 7 bases. The CDR3 nucleotides are TGTGCCAGCAGCTTAGGCCCAGCGGGGGATAATGAGCAGTTCTTC. This codes for CASSLGPAGDNEQFF. Variable domain in full (rest from reference TRBV13 and TRBJ2-1): AAGVIQSPRHLIKEKRETATLKCYPIPRHDTVYWYQQGPGQDPQFLISFYEKMQSDKGSIPDRFSAQQFSDYHSELNMSSLELGDSALYFCASSLGPAGDNEQFFGPGTRLTVL.

The rearrangement uses TRBV7-2 and TRBJ1-5; 10 nucleotides match TRBD1. This CDR3 has 16 amino acids. V lost 0 bases to trimming and J lost 5 bases; unmatched junction nucleotides: 4. Germline V gene sequence: CDR1 SGHTA, CDR2 FQGNSA. The CDR3 here is CASSLAGQGGDQPQHF. For the CDR3, the DNA is TGTGCCAGCAGCTTAGCAGGACAGGGGGGTGATCAGCCCCAGCATTTT.

The chain recombines TRBV6-5 with TRBJ1-4; D may be TRBD1 (6 bases). CDR3 length equals 15 residues. The V gene lost 0 bases and the J gene lost 7 bases, with 12 bases spanning the gap. Germline CDR1 and CDR2: MNHEY and SVGAGI. CDR3 residues: CASSYSRGLGEKLFF. CDR3 DNA sequence: TGTGCCAGCAGTTACTCGCGGGGGCTCGGTGAAAAACTGTTTTTT.

This clone has a handful of counts. The chain's CDR3 is CASSPGTSRSQYF. CDR3 bases: TGCGCCAGCAGCCCTGGGACTAGCAGGTCCCAGTACTTC. The chain employs TRBV5-1 and TRBJ2-5, with 9 positions matching TRBD2. V shed 4 bases and J 9 bases; nucleotides not matched to a gene: 7. The CDR3 consists of 13 residues. Germline V gives CDR1 SGHRS, CDR2 YFSETQ.

The chain has TRBV5-1 and TRBJ2-1; no definite D call. Germline lookup yields CDR1 SGHRS and CDR2 YFSETQ. This CDR3 is built from 14 residues. Trimming took 2 bases from V and 4 from J, leaving 10 bases between them. The CDR3 nucleotides are TGCGCCAGCAGCTTTCGCGAGGCTTACAATGAGCAGTTCTTC. As protein: CASSFREAYNEQFF.

This rearrangement joins TRBV2 to TRBJ1-2, with 9 bases matching TRBD1. Trimming at V came to 1 base and at J to 8 bases, leaving 8 bases not matched to a gene. The germline V gene encodes CDR1 SNHLY and CDR2 FYNNEI. The CDR3 consists of 15 residues. In DNA form, the CDR3 reads TGTGCCAGCAGTGAAGGAGGACAGGGGAGGCGGGGCTACACCTTC. This codes for CASSEGGQGRRGYTF.

This chain uses TRBV9 with TRBJ2-4, with TRBD2 matching over 9 bases. The V gene's germline CDR1 is SGDLS and CDR2 YYNGEE. Trimming at V came to 0 bases and at J to 7 bases, leaving 5 bases not matched to a gene. The CDR3 totals 15 residues. The CDR3 reads CASSVGRGGLNIQYF. CDR3 sequence (DNA): TGTGCCAGCAGCGTAGGGCGGGGGGGTTTGAACATTCAGTACTTC.

The rearrangement links TRBV28 to TRBJ2-2, with 11 bases fitting TRBD1. Germline V lookup: CDR1 MDHEN, CDR2 SYDVKM. This CDR3 comprises 14 residues. V lost 6 bases to trimming and J lost 4 bases; unmatched junction nucleotides: 1. CDR3 region: CASRGTGGTGELFF. The CDR3 DNA is TGTGCCAGCAGGGGGACAGGGGGCACCGGGGAGCTGTTTTTT.

CDR3 sequence reads: CASRGTQETQYF. The CDR3 DNA reads TGTGCCAGCAGAGGGACACAAGAGACCCAGTACTTC. The rearrangement joins TRBV6-1 to TRBJ2-5; D may be TRBD1 (6 bases). In germline, CDR1 is MNHNS, CDR2 SASEGT. Trimming removed 6 bases from V and 2 bases from J, with 7 bases in between. The CDR3 length is 12 residues.

This sequence joins TRBV10-3 and TRBJ2-7; TRBD2 might be the D (5 bases). V lost 3 bases, J lost 9 bases, and 21 bases lay in between. Germline V gene sequence: CDR1 ENHRY, CDR2 SYGVKD. The CDR3 is 15 residues long. CDR3 in amino acids: CAISDPGGDEGVQYF. The CDR3 nucleotides read TGTGCCATCAGTGACCCAGGTGGGGATGAGGGAGTGCAGTACTTC.

V is TRBV6-5 and J is TRBJ1-1; 7 bases match TRBD1. Germline lookup yields CDR1 MNHEY and CDR2 SVGAGI. This CDR3 comprises 15 residues. The V and J ends lost 6 bases and 1 base, in that order; junction bases with no gene match: 8. The CDR3 coding sequence is TGTGCCAGCAGCCATCCACCAGGGGGGAACACTGAAGCTTTCTTT. It specifies CASSHPPGGNTEAFF.